The clone carrying this TCR beta chain was found many times. What it recognizes is unknown. Unsorted libraries were derived from 2 million PBMCs stored at -80 C. These data originate in a study of neurological immune-mediated disorders. Study-level results: Phylogenetic grouping put 18 of 34 multiple sclerosis patients' repertoires into one related-CDR3 cluster, a possible signature. None of the CDR3 amino acid sequences in expanded clones turned up in more than one subject, which points to private repertoires in all groups.

Looked up from germline, CDR1 is SGHRS and CDR2 is YFSETQ. The CDR3 is made up of 16 amino acids. V was clipped by 3 bases and J by 4 bases; unmatched bases: 8. By 5'RACE with 10-nucleotide random UMIs, the cDNA was made. TCRdb re-derived calls from the 5' RACE reads in MiXCR, one entry per CDR3 protein. In the table there are about 82,000 distinct CDR3 sequences, 2% to 3% of which are singletons. The chain links TRBV5-1 to TRBJ2-5; 11 bases are shared with TRBD2. This clonotype originated in a woman aged 25 to 45 with multiple sclerosis. The specimen was PBMCs. In DNA form, the CDR3 reads TGCGCCAGCAGCTCAACTAGCGGGAGCGGGATAGAGACCCAGTACTTC. Its translation is CASSSTSGSGIETQYF. Full variable domain (missing parts from reference TRBV5-1 and TRBJ2-5): KAGVTQTPRYLIKTRGQQVTLSCSPISGHRSVSWYQQTPGQGLQFLFEYFSETQRNKGNFPGRFSGRQFSNSRSEMNVSTLELGDSALYLCASSSTSGSGIETQYFGPGTRLLVL.